Presented here are 4 T cell receptor beta chains from one specimen sequenced in a study of cytomegalovirus exposure and HLA in healthy donors. PCR was performed using 60 Vbeta and 13 Jbeta primers. TCRdb's copy holds only in-frame clones and misses some; the assay was immunoSEQ multiplex PCR. The table shows 150,000 or so clones, with about 80% occurring only once. Sequencing was carried out using PBMCs. These receptors all come from a woman in her fifties or sixties in good health and CMV-seropositive.

V gene TRBV20-1 combines with J gene TRBJ1-2, with D perhaps TRBD1 (6 bases). V was trimmed by 6 bases and J by 4 bases, leaving 9 bases between them. The CDR3 runs to 11 residues. Looked up from germline, CDR1 is DFQATT and CDR2 is SNEGSKA (reference sequence). The CDR3: CSASDSYGYTF. CDR3 coding DNA: TGCAGTGCATCGGACAGCTATGGCTACACCTTC.

The chain has TRBV11-2 and TRBJ2-5; TRBD1 might be the D (7 bases). Looked up from germline, CDR1 is SGHAT and CDR2 is FQNNGV. The CDR3 extends over 14 amino acids. V lost 5 bases to trimming and J lost 0 bases, with 10 bases between them. The CDR3 nucleotides are TGTGCCAGCAGCCGGGGGACAGACCAAGAGACCCAGTACTTC. Translation gives CASSRGTDQETQYF.

The V gene is TRBV7-9, the J gene TRBJ2-7, with D unresolved. This CDR3 comprises 13 residues. The V end was cut by 5 bases, the J end by 5 bases, with 13 bases between. The V gene's germline CDR1 is SEHNR and CDR2 FQNEAQ (reference sequence). This CDR3 reads CASSPLANDEQYF. In nucleotides, the CDR3 is TGTGCCAGCAGCCCGTTAGCAAACGACGAGCAGTACTTC.

On this clone itself: Germline and junction disagree at one end, which may indicate a read error. The J gene is TRBJ2-1, the V gene TRBV6-6; D unresolved. This CDR3 is 12 amino acids long. From germline, CDR1 is MNHNY and CDR2 SVGAGI (reference sequence). The CDR3: CASSYSYNEQFF. The CDR3 coding sequence is TGTGCCAGCAGTTACTCCTATAATGAGCAGTTCTTC.